This T cell receptor beta chain was sequenced for a study of T cells in pancreatic ductal adenocarcinoma. Surgery without prior neoadjuvant therapy was the treatment of the selected pancreatic ductal adenocarcinoma patients. Trimming shortened V by 5 bases and J by 3 bases, and 14 bases separated the two germline ends. The germline V gene encodes CDR1 MNHEY and CDR2 SVGAGI. CDR3 size: 15 residues. TCRdb keeps only in-frame clones here, not all; method: immunoSEQ multiplex PCR. The data contain about 29,000 clones, more than 80% of them seen just once; the ten biggest clones take up 2.2%. The specimen was PBMCs. V usage is TRBV6-5 and J usage is TRBJ1-5; D possibly corresponds to TRBD1 (5 bases). The TCR comes from a human donor with pancreatic ductal adenocarcinoma. The CDR3 DNA reads TGTGCCAGCAGTGTGGGGAGGGGTGCCAATCAGCCCCAGCATTTT. Its translation is CASSVGRGANQPQHF.